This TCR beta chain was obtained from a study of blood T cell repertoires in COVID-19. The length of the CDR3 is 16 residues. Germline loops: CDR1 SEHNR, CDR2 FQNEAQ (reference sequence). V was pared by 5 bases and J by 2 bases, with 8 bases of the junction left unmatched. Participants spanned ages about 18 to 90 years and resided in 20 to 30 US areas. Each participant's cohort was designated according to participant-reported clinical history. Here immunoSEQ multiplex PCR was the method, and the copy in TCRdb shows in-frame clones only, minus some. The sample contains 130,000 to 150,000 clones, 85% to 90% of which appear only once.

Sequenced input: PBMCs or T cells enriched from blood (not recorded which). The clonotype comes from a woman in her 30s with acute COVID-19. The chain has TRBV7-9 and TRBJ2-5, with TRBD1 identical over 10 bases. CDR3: CASSVGPGQGQETQYF. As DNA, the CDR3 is TGTGCCAGCAGCGTAGGACCGGGACAGGGGCAAGAGACCCAGTACTTC. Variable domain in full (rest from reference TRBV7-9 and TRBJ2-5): DTGVSQNPRHKITKRGQNVTFRCDPISEHNRLYWYRQTLGQGPEFLTYFQNEAQLEKSRLLSDRFSAERPKGSFSTLEIQRTEQGDSAMYLCASSVGPGQGQETQYFGPGTRLLVL.